This TCR beta chain was identified in a study of spatial heterogeneity in lung cancer. Study-level information: In the raw reads, each unique TCR and UMI combination was present more than ten times on average.

Germline V lookup: CDR1 SGHAT, CDR2 FQNNGV. This CDR3 contains 14 residues. With 4 bases removed from V and 0 bases from J, the gap between germline ends came to 7 bases. Time point denoted: blood at routine non-recurrence follow-up after resection. Extraction of whole RNA from tumor, nontumor lung or frozen PBMC preceded unsorted sequencing. TCRdb re-called the 5' RACE reads with MiXCR, one entry per CDR3 protein. The repertoire consists of about 17,000 distinct CDR3 sequences, with roughly 19% occurring once and the leading ten covering about 6.6%. The receptor's source is a male donor with early-stage non-small cell lung cancer. V usage is TRBV11-2 and J usage is TRBJ1-3; D gene ambiguous. The sequencing here drew on PBMCs, taken at follow-up. In DNA, the CDR3 is TGTGCCAGCAGCTCCATTGTCTCTGGAAACACCATATATTTT. Protein product: CASSSIVSGNTIYF. The variable domain in full, with the rest retrieved from reference TRBV11-2 and TRBJ1-3, is EAGVAQSPRYKIIEKRQSVAFWCNPISGHATLYWYQQILGQGPKLLIQFQNNGVVDDSQLPKDRFSAERLKGVDSTLKIQPAKLEDSAVYLCASSSIVSGNTIYFGEGSWLTVV.